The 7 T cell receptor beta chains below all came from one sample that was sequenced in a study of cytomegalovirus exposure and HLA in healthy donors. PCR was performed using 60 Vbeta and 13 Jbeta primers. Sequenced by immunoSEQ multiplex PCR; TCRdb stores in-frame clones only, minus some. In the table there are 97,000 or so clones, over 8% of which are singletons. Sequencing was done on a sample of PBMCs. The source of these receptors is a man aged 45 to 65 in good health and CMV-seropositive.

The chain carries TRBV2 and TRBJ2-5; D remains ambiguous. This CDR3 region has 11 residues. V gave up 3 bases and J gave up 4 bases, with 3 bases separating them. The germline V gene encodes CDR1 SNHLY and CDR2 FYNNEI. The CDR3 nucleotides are TGTGCCAGCAGTGAGAGAGAGACCCAGTACTTC. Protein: CASSERETQYF.

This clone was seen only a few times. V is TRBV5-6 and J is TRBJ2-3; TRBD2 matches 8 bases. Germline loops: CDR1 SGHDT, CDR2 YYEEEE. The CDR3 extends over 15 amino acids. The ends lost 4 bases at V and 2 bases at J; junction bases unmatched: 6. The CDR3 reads CASSLAGTPTDTQYF. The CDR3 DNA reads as TGTGCCAGCAGCCTAGCGGGCACCCCCACAGATACGCAGTATTTT.

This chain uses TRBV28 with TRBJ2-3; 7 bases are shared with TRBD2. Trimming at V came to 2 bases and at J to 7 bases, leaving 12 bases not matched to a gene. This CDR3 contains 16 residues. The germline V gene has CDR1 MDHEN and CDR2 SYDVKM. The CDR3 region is CASSLRLARLQHTQYF. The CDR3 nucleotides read TGTGCCAGCAGTTTACGACTAGCTCGTCTGCAACATACGCAGTATTTT.

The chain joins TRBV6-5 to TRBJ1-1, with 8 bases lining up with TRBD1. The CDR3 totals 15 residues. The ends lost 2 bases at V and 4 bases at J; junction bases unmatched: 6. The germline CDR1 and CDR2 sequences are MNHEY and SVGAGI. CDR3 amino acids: CASSYGRQGTTEAFF. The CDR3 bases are TGTGCCAGCAGTTACGGTCGACAGGGGACCACTGAAGCTTTCTTT.

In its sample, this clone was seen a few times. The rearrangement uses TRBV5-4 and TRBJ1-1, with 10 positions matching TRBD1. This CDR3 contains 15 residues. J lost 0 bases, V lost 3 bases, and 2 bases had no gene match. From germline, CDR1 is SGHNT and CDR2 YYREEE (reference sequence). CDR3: CASSSGQGVNTEAFF. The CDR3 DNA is TGTGCCAGCAGCTCAGGACAGGGGGTGAACACTGAAGCTTTCTTT. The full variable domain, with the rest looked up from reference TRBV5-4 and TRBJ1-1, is ETGVTQSPTHLIKTRGQQVTLRCSSQSGHNTVSWYQQALGQGPQFIFQYYREEENGRGNFPPRFSGLQFPNYSSELNVNALELDDSALYLCASSSGQGVNTEAFFGQGTRLTVV.

CDR3 DNA sequence: TGTGCCAGCAGTCGGGAGGCTGGCGCAGATACGCAGTATTTT. Translation gives CASSREAGADTQYF. The chain joins TRBV11-1 to TRBJ2-3; 7 nucleotides match TRBD2. The CDR3 length is 14 residues. V shed 6 bases and J 4 bases; nucleotides not matched to a gene: 7. Germline-derived CDR1 and CDR2 are SGHAT and FQDESV (reference sequence).

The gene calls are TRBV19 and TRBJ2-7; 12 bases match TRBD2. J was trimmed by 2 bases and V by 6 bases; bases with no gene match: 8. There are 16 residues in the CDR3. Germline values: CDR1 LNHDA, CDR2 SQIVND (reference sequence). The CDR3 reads CASRTSGGPGAYEQYF. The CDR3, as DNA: TGTGCCAGTAGGACTAGCGGGGGACCGGGAGCCTACGAGCAGTACTTC.